The clone carrying this T cell receptor (beta chain) has at least ten counts. The sample is drawn from a study of human T cells and chemical hapten exposure. Study background: Slight differences in pooled library volume were the main source of varying TCR yields across samples.

V was clipped by 6 bases and J by 5 bases, with 22 bases between them. Germline V gene sequence: CDR1 LGHNA, CDR2 YSLEER. This CDR3 spans 16 amino acids. Time point given: patch test 1, 2 weeks after DPC sensitization. Treatment of the sample: therapeutic diphenylcyclopropenone sensitization with weekly scalp DPC. TCRdb used MiXCR to reprocess the RACE reads, holding one entry per CDR3 protein. The table shows roughly 120,000 distinct CDR3 sequences, with around 10% occurring only once. Here the sequenced sample was whole blood, taken in connection with sensitization to the hapten diphenylcyclopropenone (DPC). The source is a woman aged 45-65 years with alopecia areata. Some clones in this sample may be carry-over from other donors' samples. The chain links TRBV4-3 to TRBJ1-1; the D is unclear. As DNA, the CDR3 is TGCGCCAGCAGTCAACAAGAGGGCTTGGGGTGGACTGAAGCTTTCTTT. It encodes CASSQQEGLGWTEAFF.